One sample yielded the 8 T cell receptor beta chains listed below, sequenced in a study of cytomegalovirus exposure and HLA in healthy donors. Produced via immunoSEQ multiplex PCR; TCRdb's table is partial and in-frame only. The sample has around 150,000 clones; roughly 88% are singletons. Input material: PBMCs. These receptors were collected from a woman aged 18-29 years in good health and CMV-seropositive.

This clone was observed a single time. The V and J genes are TRBV9 and TRBJ2-4; 8 bases align to TRBD1. There are 16 residues in the CDR3. Germline lookup yields CDR1 SGDLS and CDR2 YYNGEE. The ends lost 3 bases at V and 1 base at J; junction bases unmatched: 6. In DNA form, the CDR3 reads TGTGCCAGCAGCGACGACAGGGGTTCGGCCAAAAACATTCAGTACTTC. Encoded protein: CASSDDRGSAKNIQYF.

This clone has more than one count but fewer than ten. The genes are TRBV2 and TRBJ2-7, with TRBD2 as a possible D gene (6 bases). The germline gives CDR1 SNHLY, CDR2 FYNNEI. Trimming stripped 4 bases from V and 5 bases from J, with 12 bases between. CDR3 length: 13 residues. In DNA form, the CDR3 reads TGTGCCAGCAGTGCCGGGAGTGGTCACGAGCAGTACTTC. This gives the protein CASSAGSGHEQYF.

The chain employs TRBV6-1 and TRBJ1-5, with TRBD1 as a possible D gene (6 bases). The CDR3 covers 15 residues. Germline CDR1 reads MNHNS; CDR2 reads SASEGT. The ends were cut back, 5 bases at V and 4 bases at J, with 15 bases in the middle. Here the CDR3 DNA reads TGTGCCAGCAGTACCTTTGGACAGCCTAATCAGCCCCAGCATTTT. Translating gives CASSTFGQPNQPQHF.

This chain uses TRBV2 with TRBJ2-5; D possibly corresponds to TRBD1 (5 bases). The end of the DNA is better explained by TRBJ2-7, so the J call may be wrong. Germline CDR1 reads SNHLY; CDR2 reads FYNNEI. CDR3 length equals 14 residues. CDR3 loop: CASSNPGNPYEQYF. DNA for the CDR3: TGTGCCAGCTCAAATCCAGGGAACCCCTACGAGCAGTACTTC.

In the case of this clone: This CDR3 is also generated by other DNA sequences in the sample. The V call is TRBV18, the J call TRBJ1-5; 7 bases line up with TRBD1. CDR3 size: 14 residues. Germline values: CDR1 KGHSH, CDR2 LQKENI. Germline trimming cut 3 bases from V and 2 bases from J; bases unmatched to any gene: 1. As DNA, the CDR3 is TGTGCCAGCTCACCCCAGGGGGGCAATCAGCCCCAGCATTTT. Protein: CASSPQGGNQPQHF.

The chain employs TRBV29-1 and TRBJ2-3; D is possibly TRBD2 (7 bases). Deletions cut 7 bases from V and 0 bases from J, with 17 bases between. This CDR3 has 15 amino acids. The germline gives CDR1 SQVTM, CDR2 ANQGSEA. The CDR3 nucleotides are TGCAGCGAACGAGGAGGGGGGGGTAGCACAGATACGCAGTATTTT. Its translation: CSERGGGGSTDTQYF.

Only one count was recorded for this clone. This chain links TRBV5-1 with TRBJ1-4; D is undetermined. Germline V gene data show CDR1 as SGHRS and CDR2 as YFSETQ. The CDR3 runs to 14 residues. The V end was cut by 4 bases, the J end by 7 bases, with 14 bases between. For the CDR3, the DNA is TGCGCCAGCAGCCTAAATGGAGGTGGTGAAAAACTGTTTTTT. It yields the protein CASSLNGGGEKLFF.

The chain is built from TRBV11-2 and TRBJ2-4; tentative D call: TRBD1 (5 bases). Germline V gives CDR1 SGHAT, CDR2 FQNNGV. V was clipped by 5 bases and J by 6 bases, with 14 bases between them. This CDR3 contains 14 residues. CDR3 region: CASSLSMGRNIQYF. The CDR3 DNA reads as TGTGCCAGCAGCCTTTCAATGGGGCGAAACATTCAGTACTTC.